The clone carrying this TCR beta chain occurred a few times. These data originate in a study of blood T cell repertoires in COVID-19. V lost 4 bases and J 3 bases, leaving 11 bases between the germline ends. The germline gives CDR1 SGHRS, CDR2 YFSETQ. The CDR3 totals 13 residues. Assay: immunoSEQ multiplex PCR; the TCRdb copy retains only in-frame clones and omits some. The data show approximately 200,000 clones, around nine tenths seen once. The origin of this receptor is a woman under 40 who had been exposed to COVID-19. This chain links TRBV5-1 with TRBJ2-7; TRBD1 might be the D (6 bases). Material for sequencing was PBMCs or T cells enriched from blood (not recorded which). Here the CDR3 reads CASSTTGSYEQYF. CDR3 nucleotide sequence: TGCGCCAGCAGCACGACAGGCAGCTACGAGCAGTACTTC.